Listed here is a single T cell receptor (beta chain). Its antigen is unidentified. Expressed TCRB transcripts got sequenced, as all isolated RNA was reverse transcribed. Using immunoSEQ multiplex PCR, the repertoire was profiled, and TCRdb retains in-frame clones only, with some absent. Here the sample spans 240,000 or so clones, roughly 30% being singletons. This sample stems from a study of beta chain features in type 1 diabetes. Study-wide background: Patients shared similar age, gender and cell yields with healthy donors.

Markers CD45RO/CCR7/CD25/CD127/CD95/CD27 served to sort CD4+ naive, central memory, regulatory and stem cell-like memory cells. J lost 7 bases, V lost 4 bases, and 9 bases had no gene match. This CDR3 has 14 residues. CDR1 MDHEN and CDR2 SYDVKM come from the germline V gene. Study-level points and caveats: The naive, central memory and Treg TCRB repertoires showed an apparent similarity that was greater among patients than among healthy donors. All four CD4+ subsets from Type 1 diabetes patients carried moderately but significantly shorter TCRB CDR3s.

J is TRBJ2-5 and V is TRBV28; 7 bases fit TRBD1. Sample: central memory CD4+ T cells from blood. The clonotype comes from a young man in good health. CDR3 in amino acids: CASSSGQRRGTQYF. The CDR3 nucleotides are TGTGCCAGCAGTTCGGGACAGCGTCGAGGGACCCAGTACTTC.